Shown below are 18 T cell receptor beta chains from a single sample sequenced in a study of blood T cell repertoires in COVID-19. Libraries were prepared by immunoSEQ multiplex PCR; TCRdb keeps only in-frame clonotypes and omits some of them. In the table there are about 140,000 clones, more than 65% of which are singletons. Sequencing was done on a sample of peripheral blood. These receptors were taken from a man in his 60s with active or convalescent COVID-19.

This chain joins TRBV6-4 and TRBJ1-2; D not resolved. V was pared by 0 bases and J by 6 bases, with 8 bases between. Germline assignment: CDR1 MRHNA and CDR2 SNTAGT. The CDR3 sequence is 13 residues long. The CDR3 spells CASSDSRVDGYTF. CDR3 DNA sequence: TGTGCCAGCAGTGACTCGAGGGTGGATGGCTACACCTTC.

CDR3 loop: CASSPQAGLRGGALETQYF. The CDR3 DNA reads as TGTGCCAGCAGCCCCCAAGCTGGATTGAGGGGGGGGGCTTTAGAGACCCAGTACTTC. The rearrangement uses TRBV9 and TRBJ2-5, with a possible D match to TRBD2 (7 bases). CDR3 size: 19 residues. CDR1 is SGDLS, CDR2 YYNGEE, per germline. V was clipped by 4 bases and J by 4 bases, with 29 bases between them.

The chain has TRBV6-5 and TRBJ1-1, with no clear D. The length of the CDR3 is 15 residues. Trimming removed 4 bases at V and 0 bases at J, with 12 bases between. Germline CDR1 MNHEY, CDR2 SVGAGI. This CDR3 reads CASSLNSGMNTEAFF. As DNA, the CDR3 is TGTGCCAGCAGTTTGAACTCGGGGATGAACACTGAAGCTTTCTTT.

The table lists this clone with a count of one. The chain recombines TRBV2 with TRBJ1-2; D gene unclear. The germline CDR1 and CDR2 sequences are SNHLY and FYNNEI. Deletions cut 6 bases from V and 2 bases from J, with 10 bases between. The CDR3 extends over 13 amino acids. CDR3 in DNA: TGTGCCAGCAGCTCTGGAGGGAACTATGGCTACACCTTC. This encodes CASSSGGNYGYTF. The complete variable domain, with remaining parts taken from reference TRBV2 and TRBJ1-2, reads EPEVTQTPSHQVTQMGQEVILRCVPISNHLYFYWYRQILGQKVEFLVSFYNNEISEKSEIFDDQFSVERPDGSNFTLKIRSTKLEDSAMYFCASSSGGNYGYTFGSGTRLTVV.

The rearrangement links TRBV24-1 to TRBJ2-4, with TRBD2 matching 15 bases. Trimming took 3 bases from V and 3 from J; bases not matched to a gene: 8. The CDR3 covers 19 residues. Germline V gene data show CDR1 as KGHDR and CDR2 as SFDVKD. CDR3 amino acids: CATSDRGLAGGTSKNIQYF. The DNA of the CDR3 is TGTGCCACCAGTGATCGGGGACTAGCGGGAGGAACAAGCAAAAACATTCAGTACTTC.

In nucleotides, the CDR3 is TGTGCCAGCAGCCTAGTTACACCGAACTCTGGAAACACCATATATTTT. Its protein product is CASSLVTPNSGNTIYF. The chain is built from TRBV13 and TRBJ1-3, with D unresolved. Per the germline V gene, CDR1 is PRHDT and CDR2 is FYEKMQ (reference sequence). The V and J ends lost 5 bases and 0 bases respectively, with 14 bases between them. The CDR3 covers 16 residues.

This chain links TRBV3-1 (or the pseudogene TRBV3-2) with TRBJ1-1; the D is unclear. There are 12 residues in the CDR3. Trimming left V 1 base short and J 7 bases short, with 7 bases between. Looked up from germline, CDR1 is LGHDT and CDR2 is YNNKEL (reference sequence). This CDR3 is CASSQAPYEAFF. The CDR3 DNA follows: TGTGCCAGCAGCCAAGCGCCCTATGAAGCTTTCTTT.

The chain combines TRBV2 with TRBJ1-4, with 10 bases identical to TRBD1. The junction had 3 bases not matched to a gene; V was cut back by 1 base and J by 10 bases. Germline V gene data show CDR1 as SNHLY and CDR2 as FYNNEI. CDR3 size: 14 residues. DNA for the CDR3: TGTGCCAGCAGTGAAGGGGACAGGGGCGGAAAACTGTTTTTT. Translation: CASSEGDRGGKLFF.

This chain joins TRBV30 and TRBJ1-3; tentative D call: TRBD1 (5 bases). V was shortened by 2 bases and J by 4 bases, with 9 bases between the two germline ends. This CDR3 is 13 amino acids long. CDR1 is GTSNPN, CDR2 SVGIG, per germline (reference sequence). The CDR3 DNA sequence: TGTGCCTGGAGTACGACAGCAGGAAACACCATATATTTT. Translated, it gives CAWSTTAGNTIYF.

The chain links TRBV14 to TRBJ1-6; D gene ambiguous. The CDR3 covers 14 residues. V lost 1 base and J lost 9, with 10 bases in between. Germline CDR1 SGHDN, CDR2 FVKESK. The CDR3 DNA is TGTGCCAGCAGCCAAGCCAGGCGTCCTTCACCCCTCCACTTT. Its protein is CASSQARRPSPLHF.

The V gene is TRBV7-9, the J gene TRBJ1-3; TRBD1 matches 8 bases. The length of the CDR3 is 15 residues. Germline values: CDR1 SEHNR, CDR2 FQNEAQ (reference sequence). V lost 3 bases, J lost 7 bases, and 8 bases stayed unmatched. The CDR3 is CASSFPVGQGNTIYF. The CDR3 bases are TGTGCCAGCAGCTTCCCTGTTGGACAGGGCAACACCATATATTTT. Drawing the rest from reference TRBV7-9 and TRBJ1-3, the complete variable domain is DTGVSQNPRHKITKRGQNVTFRCDPISEHNRLYWYRQTLGQGPEFLTYFQNEAQLEKSRLLSDRFSAERPKGSFSTLEIQRTEQGDSAMYLCASSFPVGQGNTIYFGEGSWLTVV.

This clone appeared once. The gene calls are TRBV23-1 and TRBJ1-2, with 8 bases that match TRBD1. TRBV23-1 is reported as an ORF; its role is uncertain. V shed 0 bases, J shed 1 base, and the junction held 10 bases outside the gene matches. The CDR3 length is 18 residues. CDR3 protein: CASSQSRSGQGCNYGYTF. As DNA, the CDR3 is TGCGCCAGCAGTCAATCGAGGAGTGGACAGGGATGTAACTATGGCTACACCTTC.

The rearrangement uses TRBV14 and TRBJ2-5, with no clear D. The CDR3 is made up of 13 amino acids. Between the trimmed V and J ends, which lost 0 bases and 5 bases, there was a span of 7 bases. Germline V gene lookup returns CDR1 SGHDN and CDR2 FVKESK. CDR3 coding DNA: TGTGCCAGCAGCCAAGATTTGAGGGAGACCCAGTACTTC. This codes for CASSQDLRETQYF.

The J gene is TRBJ2-1, the V gene TRBV2, with TRBD2 identical over 15 bases. V lost 7 bases and J lost 7; bases outside the gene matches: 8. The CDR3 consists of 16 residues. The germline CDR1 and CDR2 sequences are SNHLY and FYNNEI. CDR3 bases: TGTGCCAGCACTGGACTAGCGGGAGGGCCGGGAAATGAGCAGTTCTTC. This codes for CASTGLAGGPGNEQFF.

The genes are TRBV12-3 or TRBV12-4 and TRBJ1-5; a possible D gene is TRBD1 (5 bases). V shed 6 bases and J shed 7 bases, with 10 bases lying between them. The CDR3 extends over 12 amino acids. The DNA of the CDR3 is TGTGCCAGCAGCGGGGGTGGGCAGCCCCAGCATTTT. As protein: CASSGGGQPQHF.

This clone was counted a single time. The gene calls are TRBV5-8 and TRBJ1-5; D possibly corresponds to TRBD1 (5 bases). CDR3 length: 15 amino acids. Germline CDR1 reads SGHTS; CDR2 reads YDEGEE. V lost 6 bases to trimming and J lost 4 bases, with 17 bases between them. CDR3 residues: CASTGGVGRNQPQHF. CDR3 bases: TGTGCCAGCACCGGAGGGGTGGGAAGGAATCAGCCCCAGCATTTT.

The CDR3 DNA sequence: TGTGCCAGCAGCTGGACAGGGAGGAACACCGGGGAGCTGTTTTTT. Its protein product is CASSWTGRNTGELFF. The V call is TRBV5-5, the J call TRBJ2-2; 8 bases fit TRBD1. V was pared by 3 bases and J by 1 base, with 2 bases of the junction left unmatched. The CDR3 contains 15 residues. Germline V gene lookup returns CDR1 SGHKS and CDR2 YYEKEE (reference sequence).

The V gene is TRBV6-5, the J gene TRBJ1-4, with 7 nucleotides matching TRBD1. CDR1 and CDR2 from the germline V gene are MNHEY and SVGAGI. With 11 bases clipped from V and 3 bases from J, the junction kept 6 bases outside the gene matches. CDR3 length: 13 residues. The DNA for the CDR3 is TGTGCCGCCCCGGGACAGCCTAATGAAAAACTGTTTTTT. Translation gives CAAPGQPNEKLFF.